Listed below are T cell receptor beta chains from one sample, sequenced in a study of lymphopenia after photon versus proton radiotherapy. The method was immunoSEQ multiplex PCR; TCRdb's version includes in-frame clones alone and lacks a portion of them. The sample comprises about 4,900 clones, more than 70% of which are singletons, and around a quarter rests with the top ten. Sequences were derived from peripheral blood, sampled from a patient treated with photon-based radiotherapy. These receptors were collected from a man older than 75 with cholangiocarcinoma. Each CDR3 is given with its conserved first and last residue. The order of the fields is D gene, J gene, clone size, V gene, CDR3 protein, CDR3 DNA. A D gene is named only where the DNA matches it firmly. The size of a clone is reported for some rows only, either as once, few or many, or as a class for expanded clones.

>.|TRBJ2-5|.|TRBV7-9
CASSTLGSTETQYF
TGTGCCAGCAGCACCCTCGGATCGACAGAGACCCAGTACTTC
>TRBD2|TRBJ2-5|.|TRBV5-1
CASSPPPQRGYQETQYF
TGCGCCAGCAGCCCCCCTCCCCAGCGGGGGTACCAAGAGACCCAGTACTTC
>.|TRBJ2-2|.|TRBV5-4
CASSPAGVGELFF
TGTGCCAGCAGCCCGGCAGGGGTCGGGGAGCTGTTTTTT
>.|TRBJ2-3|.|TRBV27
CASNGPGDTQYF
TGTGCCAGCAATGGGCCGGGGGATACGCAGTATTTT
>.|TRBJ2-1|once|TRBV5-4
CASGPEGGQFF
TGTGCCAGCGGCCCCGAAGGGGGGCAGTTCTTC
>.|TRBJ2-7|.|TRBV11-2
CASSSSKGGEQYF
TGTGCCAGCAGCTCTAGCAAAGGGGGCGAGCAGTACTTC
>.|TRBJ1-5|.|TRBV6-5
CASSRGAGSNQPQHF
TGTGCCAGCAGCCGGGGGGCGGGGAGCAATCAGCCCCAGCATTTT
>.|TRBJ1-1|once|TRBV5-1
CASSDPLRGRKGEAFF
TGCGCCAGCAGCGATCCCCTTCGTGGTCGGAAGGGTGAAGCTTTCTTT
>TRBD1|TRBJ1-5|.|TRBV12-5
CASGYLQEGADQPQHF
TGTGCTAGTGGCTACCTACAGGAGGGGGCCGATCAGCCCCAGCATTTT
>.|TRBJ1-6|.|TRBV30
CAWSGRVFYNSPLHF
TGTGCCTGGAGTGGAAGGGTTTTTTATAATTCACCCCTCCACTTT
>TRBD1|TRBJ1-1|.|TRBV28
CASSVTGFVTEAFF
TGTGCCAGCAGTGTGACAGGGTTCGTCACTGAAGCTTTCTTT
>.|TRBJ2-5|.|TRBV29-1
CSVMGGSPETQYF
TGCAGCGTTATGGGGGGATCCCCGGAGACCCAGTACTTC
>.|TRBJ1-1|.|TRBV5-1
CASSFRTKNTEAFF
TGCGCCAGCAGCTTCCGGACAAAGAACACTGAAGCTTTCTTT
>.|TRBJ1-5|.|TRBV4-1
CASSQDPGQLSNQPQHF
TGCGCCAGCAGCCAAGACCCCGGACAGTTAAGCAATCAGCCCCAGCATTTT
>.|TRBJ2-2|.|TRBV6-1
CASRMNTGELFF
TGTGCCAGCAGGATGAACACCGGGGAGCTGTTTTTT
>TRBD2|TRBJ2-5|.|TRBV27
CASAPGRVEETQYF
TGTGCCAGCGCCCCTGGGAGGGTGGAGGAGACCCAGTACTTC
>.|TRBJ1-2|.|TRBV28
CASSPPAGFYGYTF
TGTGCCAGCAGTCCACCCGCGGGTTTCTATGGCTACACCTTC
>.|TRBJ1-6|.|TRBV6-5
CASSSGRGGSPLHF
TGTGCCAGCAGCTCCGGACGGGGGGGATCACCCCTCCACTTT
>.|TRBJ1-2|.|TRBV9
CASSASVGGQSGYTF
TGTGCCAGCAGCGCTAGCGTGGGGGGGCAGAGTGGCTACACCTTC
>.|TRBJ2-3|.|TRBV11-1
CASSLEGPPDTQYF
TGTGCCAGCAGCTTAGAAGGACCTCCAGATACGCAGTATTTT